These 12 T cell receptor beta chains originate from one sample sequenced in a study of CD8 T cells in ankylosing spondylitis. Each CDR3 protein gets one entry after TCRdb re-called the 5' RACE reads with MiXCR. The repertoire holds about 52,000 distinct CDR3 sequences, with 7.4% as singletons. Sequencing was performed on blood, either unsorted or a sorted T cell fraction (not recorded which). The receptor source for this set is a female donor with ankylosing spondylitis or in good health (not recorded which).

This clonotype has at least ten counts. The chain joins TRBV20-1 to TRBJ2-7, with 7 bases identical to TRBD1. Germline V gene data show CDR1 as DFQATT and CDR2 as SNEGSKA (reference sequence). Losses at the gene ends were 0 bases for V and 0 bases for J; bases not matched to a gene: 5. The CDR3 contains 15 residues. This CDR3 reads CSARDPGQSSYEQYF. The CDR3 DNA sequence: TGCAGTGCTAGAGATCCGGGACAGAGCTCCTACGAGCAGTACTTC.

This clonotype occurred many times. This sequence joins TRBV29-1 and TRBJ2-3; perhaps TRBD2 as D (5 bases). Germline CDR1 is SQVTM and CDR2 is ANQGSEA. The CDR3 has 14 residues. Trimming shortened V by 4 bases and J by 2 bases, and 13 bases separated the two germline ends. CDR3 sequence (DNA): TGCAGCGTTGGTCCGGGGAAAATCACAGATACGCAGTATTTT. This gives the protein CSVGPGKITDTQYF.

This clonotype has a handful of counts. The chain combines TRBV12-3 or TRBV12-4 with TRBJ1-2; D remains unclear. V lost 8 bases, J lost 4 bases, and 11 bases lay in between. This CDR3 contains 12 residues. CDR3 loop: CASVPRLYGYTF. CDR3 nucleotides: TGTGCCAGCGTCCCTCGGCTCTATGGCTACACCTTC.

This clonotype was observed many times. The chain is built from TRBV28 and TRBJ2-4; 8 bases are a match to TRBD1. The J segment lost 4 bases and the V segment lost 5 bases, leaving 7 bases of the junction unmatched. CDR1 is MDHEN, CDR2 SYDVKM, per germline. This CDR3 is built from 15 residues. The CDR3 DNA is TGTGCCAGCAGTGTGGCAGGGGGCGTTAAAAACATTCAGTACTTC. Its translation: CASSVAGGVKNIQYF. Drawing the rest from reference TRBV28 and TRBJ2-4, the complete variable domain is DVKVTQSSRYLVKRTGEKVFLECVQDMDHENMFWYRQDPGLGLRLIYFSYDVKMKEKGDIPEGYSVSREKKERFSLILESASTNQTSMYLCASSVAGGVKNIQYFGAGTRLSVL.

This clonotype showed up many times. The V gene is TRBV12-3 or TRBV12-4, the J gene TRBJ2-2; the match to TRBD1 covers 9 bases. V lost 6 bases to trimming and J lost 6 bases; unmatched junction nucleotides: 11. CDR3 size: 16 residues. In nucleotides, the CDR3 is TGTGCCAGCAGGAAGACCGGGACAGGGAGTCCCGGGGAGCTGTTTTTT. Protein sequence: CASRKTGTGSPGELFF.

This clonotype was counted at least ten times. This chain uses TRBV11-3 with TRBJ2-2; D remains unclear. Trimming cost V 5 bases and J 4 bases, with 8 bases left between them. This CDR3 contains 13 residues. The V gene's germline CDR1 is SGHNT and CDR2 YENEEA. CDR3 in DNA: TGTGCCAGCAGCAAGGGAATCACCGGGGAGCTGTTTTTT. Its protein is CASSKGITGELFF.

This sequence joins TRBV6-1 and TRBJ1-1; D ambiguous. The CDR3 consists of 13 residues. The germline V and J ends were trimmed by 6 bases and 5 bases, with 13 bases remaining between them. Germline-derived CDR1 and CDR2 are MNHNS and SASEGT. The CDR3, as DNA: TGTGCCAGCAGAGACCCATGGGGAACTGAAGCTTTCTTT. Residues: CASRDPWGTEAFF.

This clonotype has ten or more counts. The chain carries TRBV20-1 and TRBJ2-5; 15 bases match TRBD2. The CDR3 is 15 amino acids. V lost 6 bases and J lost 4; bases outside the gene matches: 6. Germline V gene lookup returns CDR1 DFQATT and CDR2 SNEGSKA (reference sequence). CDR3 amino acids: CSATGLAGGPETQYF. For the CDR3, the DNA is TGCAGTGCGACTGGACTAGCGGGGGGGCCAGAGACCCAGTACTTC.

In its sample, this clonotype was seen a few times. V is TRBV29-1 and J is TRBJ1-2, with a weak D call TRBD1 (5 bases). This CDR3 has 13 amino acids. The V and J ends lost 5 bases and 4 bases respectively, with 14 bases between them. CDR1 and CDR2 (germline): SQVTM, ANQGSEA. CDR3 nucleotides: TGCAGCGTTTCCCCGGGACCGAGCTATGGCTACACCTTC. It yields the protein CSVSPGPSYGYTF.

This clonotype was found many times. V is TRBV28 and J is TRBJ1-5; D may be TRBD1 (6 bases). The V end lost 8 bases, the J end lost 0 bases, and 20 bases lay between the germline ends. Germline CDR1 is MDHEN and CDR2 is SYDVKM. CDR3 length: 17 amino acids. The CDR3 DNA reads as TGTGCCAGCGCTCCCGAGGGGGGCTGGAATAGCAATCAGCCCCAGCATTTT. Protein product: CASAPEGGWNSNQPQHF.

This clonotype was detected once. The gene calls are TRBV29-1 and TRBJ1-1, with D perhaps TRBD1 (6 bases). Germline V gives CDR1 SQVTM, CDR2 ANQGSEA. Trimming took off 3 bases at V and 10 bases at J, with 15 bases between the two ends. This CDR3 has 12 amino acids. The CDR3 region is CSVDPTGSVAFF. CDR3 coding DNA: TGCAGCGTTGACCCCACAGGGTCAGTAGCTTTCTTT.

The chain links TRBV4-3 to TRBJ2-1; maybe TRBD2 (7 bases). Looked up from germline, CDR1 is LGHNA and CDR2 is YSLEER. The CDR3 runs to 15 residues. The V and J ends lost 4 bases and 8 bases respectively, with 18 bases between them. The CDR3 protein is CASSRGGQIDDEQFF. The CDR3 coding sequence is TGCGCCAGCAGCCGGGGGGGCCAGATCGACGATGAGCAGTTCTTC.